The rows below give T cell receptor beta chains drawn from one sample of a study of blood T cell repertoires in COVID-19. Method: immunoSEQ multiplex PCR; TCRdb's copy keeps in-frame clones and lacks some. The sample records 200,000 or so clones, approximately 83% being singletons. The sequenced sample was PBMCs or T cells enriched from blood (not recorded which). The receptors come from a middle-aged man who had recovered from COVID-19. CDR3s include the opening cysteine and the closing phenylalanine or tryptophan. A D gene is named only where the DNA matches it firmly. Not every row has a clone size; where given, it reads once, few, many or a size class.

J: TRBJ2-2
D: TRBD1
V: TRBV2
size: -
CDR3: CASGTGASGELFF
DNA: TGTGCCAGCGGGACAGGGGCGTCCGGGGAGCTGTTTTTT

J: TRBJ1-2
D: -
V: TRBV5-5
size: -
CDR3: CASSLRPDTNYGYTF
DNA: TGTGCCAGCAGCTTAAGGCCAGACACTAACTATGGCTACACCTTC

J: TRBJ1-1
D: -
V: TRBV29-1
size: few
CDR3: CSVGARQEATEAFF
DNA: TGCAGCGTTGGCGCGCGACAGGAGGCCACTGAAGCTTTCTTT

J: TRBJ1-2
D: TRBD1
V: TRBV5-1
size: -
CDR3: CASSPQPTGLNYGYTF
DNA: TGCGCCAGCAGCCCCCAACCGACAGGGTTAAACTATGGCTACACCTTC

J: TRBJ1-4
D: -
V: TRBV6-5
size: -
CDR3: CASYQGLSNEKLFF
DNA: TGTGCCAGTTATCAGGGGCTGAGTAATGAAAAACTGTTTTTT

J: TRBJ2-3
D: -
V: TRBV4-1
size: -
CDR3: CASSPRGGGTDTQYF
DNA: TGCGCCAGCAGCCCAAGGGGCGGGGGCACAGATACGCAGTATTTT

J: TRBJ1-5
D: TRBD1
V: TRBV28
size: -
CDR3: CASSLALLQGGFNQPQHF
DNA: TGTGCCAGCAGTTTGGCCCTCCTACAGGGGGGTTTCAATCAGCCCCAGCATTTT

J: TRBJ2-3
D: TRBD2
V: TRBV7-3
size: -
CDR3: CASSPFRGGLNTQYF
DNA: TGTGCCAGCAGCCCCTTTCGGGGGGGCCTTAATACGCAGTATTTT

J: TRBJ2-2
D: -
V: TRBV6-4
size: many
CDR3: CASSEDGDTGELFF
DNA: TGTGCCAGCAGTGAGGATGGAGACACCGGGGAGCTGTTTTTT

J: TRBJ2-7
D: TRBD1
V: TRBV18
size: -
CDR3: CASSPGTGYEQYF
DNA: TGTGCCAGCTCACCCGGGACAGGCTACGAGCAGTACTTC

J: TRBJ2-1
D: TRBD2
V: TRBV7-8
size: -
CDR3: CASSLARSTSLEQFF
DNA: TGTGCCAGCAGCTTAGCGCGTTCGACTAGCCTCGAGCAGTTCTTC

J: TRBJ1-2
D: -
V: TRBV20-1
size: -
CDR3: CSASSGKREGGYTF
DNA: TGCAGTGCTAGTTCAGGGAAGCGCGAAGGTGGCTACACCTTC

J: TRBJ1-2
D: -
V: TRBV14
size: -
CDR3: CASSQGQRLGGYTF
DNA: TGTGCCAGCAGCCAAGGCCAGCGACTAGGGGGCTACACCTTC

J: TRBJ1-2
D: TRBD1
V: TRBV5-1
size: -
CDR3: CASSLDRGNYGYTF
DNA: TGCGCCAGCAGCCTGGACAGGGGAAACTATGGCTACACCTTC

J: TRBJ1-2
D: -
V: TRBV5-5
size: -
CDR3: CASSLVADSNYGYTF
DNA: TGTGCCAGCAGCTTGGTGGCGGATTCTAACTATGGCTACACCTTC

J: TRBJ2-1
D: TRBD2
V: TRBV4-3
size: -
CDR3: CASSQGEGFSYNEQFF
DNA: TGCGCCAGCAGCCAAGGGGAGGGGTTCTCCTACAATGAGCAGTTCTTC

J: TRBJ2-7
D: TRBD2
V: TRBV27
size: -
CDR3: CASSLSGGIYEQYF
DNA: TGTGCCAGCAGTTTAAGCGGGGGGATCTACGAGCAGTACTTC

J: TRBJ1-2
D: -
V: TRBV5-4
size: -
CDR3: CASSAKTGYGYTF
DNA: TGTGCCAGCAGCGCCAAGACAGGATATGGCTACACCTTC

J: TRBJ2-4
D: -
V: TRBV9
size: -
CDR3: CASSPPQGNIQYF
DNA: TGTGCCAGCAGCCCCCCGCAGGGAAACATTCAGTACTTC

J: TRBJ2-1
D: TRBD2
V: TRBV18
size: -
CDR3: CASSQTSGGAINEQFF
DNA: TGTGCCAGCTCACAAACTAGCGGGGGGGCGATCAATGAGCAGTTCTTC

J: TRBJ2-7
D: TRBD1
V: TRBV7-3
size: -
CDR3: CASSRNRGYEQYF
DNA: TGTGCCAGCAGCCGTAACAGGGGCTACGAGCAGTACTTC

J: TRBJ1-5
D: TRBD1
V: TRBV4-3
size: -
CDR3: CASSQARDRNQPQHF
DNA: TGCGCCAGCAGCCAAGCGCGGGACAGGAATCAGCCCCAGCATTTT

J: TRBJ2-5
D: TRBD1
V: TRBV5-4
size: few
CDR3: CASSLVNRGRGETQYF
DNA: TGTGCCAGCAGCCTTGTAAACAGGGGGCGCGGGGAGACCCAGTACTTC

J: TRBJ2-7
D: TRBD2
V: TRBV19
size: -
CDR3: CASSIGGSYEQYF
DNA: TGTGCCAGTAGTATCGGGGGGTCCTACGAGCAGTACTTC

J: TRBJ2-7
D: -
V: TRBV15
size: -
CDR3: CATSRPHHEQYF
DNA: TGTGCCACCAGCAGACCACACCACGAGCAGTACTTC